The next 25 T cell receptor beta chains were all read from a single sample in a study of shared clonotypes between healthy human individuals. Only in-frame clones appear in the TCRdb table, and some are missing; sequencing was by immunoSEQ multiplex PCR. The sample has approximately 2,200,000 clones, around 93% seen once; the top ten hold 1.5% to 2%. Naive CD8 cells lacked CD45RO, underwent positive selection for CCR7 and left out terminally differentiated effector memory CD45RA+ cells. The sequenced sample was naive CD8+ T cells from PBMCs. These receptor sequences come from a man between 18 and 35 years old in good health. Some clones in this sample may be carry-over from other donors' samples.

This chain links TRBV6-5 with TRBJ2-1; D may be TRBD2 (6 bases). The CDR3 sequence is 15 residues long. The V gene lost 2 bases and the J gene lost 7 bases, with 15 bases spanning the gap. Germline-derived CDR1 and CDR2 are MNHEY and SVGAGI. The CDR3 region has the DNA TGTGCCAGCAGTTACGGGCGGGAAGGAAGGAATGAGCAGTTCTTC. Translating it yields CASSYGREGRNEQFF.

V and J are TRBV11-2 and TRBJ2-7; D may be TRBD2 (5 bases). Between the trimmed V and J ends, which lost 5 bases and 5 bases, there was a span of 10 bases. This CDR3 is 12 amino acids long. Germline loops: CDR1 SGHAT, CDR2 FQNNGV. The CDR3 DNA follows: TGTGCCAGCAGCCAGATAGCGCACGAGCAGTACTTC. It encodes CASSQIAHEQYF.

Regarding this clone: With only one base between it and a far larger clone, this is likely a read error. CDR3 protein: CASSLPGQGADTQYF. CDR3 in DNA: TGTGCCAGCAGTCTTCCGGGACAGGGGGCAGATACGCAGTATTTT. The chain recombines TRBV28 with TRBJ2-3, with 11 bases aligning to TRBD1. Germline CDR1 is MDHEN and CDR2 is SYDVKM. Losses at the gene ends were 5 bases for V and 4 bases for J; bases not matched to a gene: 5. There are 15 residues in the CDR3.

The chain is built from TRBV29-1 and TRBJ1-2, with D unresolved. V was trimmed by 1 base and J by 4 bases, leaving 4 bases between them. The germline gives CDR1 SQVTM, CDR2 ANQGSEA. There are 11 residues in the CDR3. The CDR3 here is CSVEVGYGYTF. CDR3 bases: TGCAGCGTTGAAGTTGGCTATGGCTACACCTTC. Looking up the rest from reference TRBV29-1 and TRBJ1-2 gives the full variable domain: SAVISQKPSRDICQRGTSLTIQCQVDSQVTMMFWYRQQPGQSLTLIATANQGSEATYESGFVIDKFPISRPNLTFSTLTVSNMSPEDSSIYLCSVEVGYGYTFGSGTRLTVV.

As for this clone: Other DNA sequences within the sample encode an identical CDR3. The CDR3 DNA sequence: TGTGCCAGCAGCTTGCCGGACAGAGAGAACACTGAAGCTTTCTTT. Its protein is CASSLPDRENTEAFF. The chain is built from TRBV7-9 and TRBJ1-1; possible D gene TRBD1, 6 bases. CDR1 and CDR2 from the germline V gene are SEHNR and FQNEAQ (reference sequence). This CDR3 region has 15 residues. V lost 3 bases, J lost 1 base, and 12 bases lay in between. The variable domain in full, with the rest retrieved from reference TRBV7-9 and TRBJ1-1, is DTGVSQNPRHKITKRGQNVTFRCDPISEHNRLYWYRQTLGQGPEFLTYFQNEAQLEKSRLLSDRFSAERPKGSFSTLEIQRTEQGDSAMYLCASSLPDRENTEAFFGQGTRLTVV.

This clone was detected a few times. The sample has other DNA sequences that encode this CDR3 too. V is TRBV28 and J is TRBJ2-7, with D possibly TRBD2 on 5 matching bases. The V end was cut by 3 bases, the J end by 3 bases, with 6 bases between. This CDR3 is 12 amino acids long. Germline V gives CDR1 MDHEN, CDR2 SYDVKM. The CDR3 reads CASSFAGYEQYF. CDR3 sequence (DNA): TGTGCCAGCAGTTTTGCGGGCTACGAGCAGTACTTC.

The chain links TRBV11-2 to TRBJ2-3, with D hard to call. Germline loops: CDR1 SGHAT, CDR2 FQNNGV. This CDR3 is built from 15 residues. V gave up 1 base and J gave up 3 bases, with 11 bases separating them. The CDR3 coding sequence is TGTGCCAGCAGCTTAGGGGCCAGGATGACAGATACGCAGTATTTT. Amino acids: CASSLGARMTDTQYF.

The CDR3 region has the DNA TGTGCCAGCAACAACAGGGGGGCAGATCAGCCCCAGCATTTT. It specifies CASNNRGADQPQHF. The chain employs TRBV6-5 and TRBJ1-5, with TRBD1 matching over 8 bases. Losses at the gene ends were 7 bases for V and 5 bases for J; bases not matched to a gene: 7. This CDR3 comprises 14 residues. The V gene's germline CDR1 is MNHEY and CDR2 SVGAGI.

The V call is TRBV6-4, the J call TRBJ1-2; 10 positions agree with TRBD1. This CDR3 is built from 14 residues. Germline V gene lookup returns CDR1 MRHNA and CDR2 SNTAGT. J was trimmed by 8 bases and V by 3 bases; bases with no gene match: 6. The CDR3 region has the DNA TGTGCCAGCAGTGAGTCCGGGACAGGGGACGGCTACACCTTC. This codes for CASSESGTGDGYTF.

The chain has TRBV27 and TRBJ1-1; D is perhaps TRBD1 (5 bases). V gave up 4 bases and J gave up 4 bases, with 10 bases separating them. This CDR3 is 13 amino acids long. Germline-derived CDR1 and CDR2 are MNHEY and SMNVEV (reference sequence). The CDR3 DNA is TGTGCCAGCAGTTCCATGGGGGTCACTGAAGCTTTCTTT. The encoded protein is CASSSMGVTEAFF.

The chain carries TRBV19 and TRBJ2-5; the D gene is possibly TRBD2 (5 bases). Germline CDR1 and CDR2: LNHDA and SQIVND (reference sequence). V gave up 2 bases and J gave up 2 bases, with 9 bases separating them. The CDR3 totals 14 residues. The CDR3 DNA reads TGTGCCAGTAGTATACGAGGACTTCAAGAGACCCAGTACTTC. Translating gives CASSIRGLQETQYF.

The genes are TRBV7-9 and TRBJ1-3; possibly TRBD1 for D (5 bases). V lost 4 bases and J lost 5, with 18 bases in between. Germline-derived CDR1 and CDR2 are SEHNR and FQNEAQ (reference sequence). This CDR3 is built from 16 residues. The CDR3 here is CASSSPRDVGRNTIYF. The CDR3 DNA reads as TGTGCCAGCAGCTCGCCCCGGGACGTCGGCAGAAACACCATATATTTT. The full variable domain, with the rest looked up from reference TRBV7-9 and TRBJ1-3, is DTGVSQNPRHKITKRGQNVTFRCDPISEHNRLYWYRQTLGQGPEFLTYFQNEAQLEKSRLLSDRFSAERPKGSFSTLEIQRTEQGDSAMYLCASSSPRDVGRNTIYFGEGSWLTVV.

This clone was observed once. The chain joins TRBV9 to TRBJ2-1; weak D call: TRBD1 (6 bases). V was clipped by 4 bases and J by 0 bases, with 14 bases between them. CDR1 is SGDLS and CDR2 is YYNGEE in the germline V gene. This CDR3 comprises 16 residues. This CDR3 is CASSPEGDFSYNEQFF. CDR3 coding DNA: TGTGCCAGCAGCCCAGAGGGGGATTTCTCCTACAATGAGCAGTTCTTC.

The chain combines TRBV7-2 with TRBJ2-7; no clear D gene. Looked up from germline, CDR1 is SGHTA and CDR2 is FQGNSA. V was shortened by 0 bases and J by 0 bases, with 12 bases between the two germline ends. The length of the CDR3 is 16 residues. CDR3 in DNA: TGTGCCAGCAGCTTAGCGCCGGCATTCCGCTCCTACGAGCAGTACTTC. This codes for CASSLAPAFRSYEQYF. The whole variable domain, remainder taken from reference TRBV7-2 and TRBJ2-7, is GAGVSQSPSNKVTEKGKDVELRCDPISGHTALYWYRQSLGQGLEFLIYFQGNSAPDKSGLPSDRFSAERTGGSVSTLTIQRTQQEDSAVYLCASSLAPAFRSYEQYFGPGTRLTVT.

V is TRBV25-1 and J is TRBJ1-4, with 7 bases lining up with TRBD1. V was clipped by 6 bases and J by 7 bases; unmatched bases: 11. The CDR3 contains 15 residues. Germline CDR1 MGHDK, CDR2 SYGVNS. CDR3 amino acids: CASRLNRDSSEKLFF. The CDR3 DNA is TGTGCCAGCAGGTTGAACCGGGACAGTTCTGAAAAACTGTTTTTT.

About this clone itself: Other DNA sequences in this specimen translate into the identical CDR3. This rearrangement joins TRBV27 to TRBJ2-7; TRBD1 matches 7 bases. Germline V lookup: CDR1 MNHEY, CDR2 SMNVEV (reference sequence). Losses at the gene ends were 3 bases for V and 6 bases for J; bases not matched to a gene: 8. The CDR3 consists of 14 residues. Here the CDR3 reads CASSLTGTVREQYF. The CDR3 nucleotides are TGTGCCAGCAGTTTGACCGGGACAGTACGCGAGCAGTACTTC.

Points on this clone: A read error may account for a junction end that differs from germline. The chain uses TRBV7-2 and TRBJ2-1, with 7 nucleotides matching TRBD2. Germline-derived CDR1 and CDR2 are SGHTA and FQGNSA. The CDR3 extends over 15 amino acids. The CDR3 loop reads CASSLADSSYNEQFF. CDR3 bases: TGTGCCAGCAGCCTAGCGGATAGCTCCTACAATGAGCAGTTCTTC.

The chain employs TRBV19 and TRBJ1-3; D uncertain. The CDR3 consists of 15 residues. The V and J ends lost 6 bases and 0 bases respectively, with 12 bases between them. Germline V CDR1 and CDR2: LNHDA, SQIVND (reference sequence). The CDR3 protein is CASRTSDYSGNTIYF. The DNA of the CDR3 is TGTGCCAGTAGAACATCGGATTACTCTGGAAACACCATATATTTT.

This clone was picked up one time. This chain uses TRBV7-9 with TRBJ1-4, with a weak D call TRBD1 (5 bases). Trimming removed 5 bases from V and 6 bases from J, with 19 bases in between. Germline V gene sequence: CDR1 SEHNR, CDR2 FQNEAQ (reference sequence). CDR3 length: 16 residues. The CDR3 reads CASSTSGGVVDEKLFF. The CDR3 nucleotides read TGTGCCAGCAGCACCTCCGGGGGAGTCGTCGATGAAAAACTGTTTTTT.

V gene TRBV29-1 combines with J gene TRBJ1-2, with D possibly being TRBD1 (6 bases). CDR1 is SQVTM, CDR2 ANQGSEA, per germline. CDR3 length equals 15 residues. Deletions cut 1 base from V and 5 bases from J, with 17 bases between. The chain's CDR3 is CSVEASRGQLYGYTF. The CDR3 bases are TGCAGCGTTGAAGCTTCGAGGGGACAACTATATGGCTACACCTTC.

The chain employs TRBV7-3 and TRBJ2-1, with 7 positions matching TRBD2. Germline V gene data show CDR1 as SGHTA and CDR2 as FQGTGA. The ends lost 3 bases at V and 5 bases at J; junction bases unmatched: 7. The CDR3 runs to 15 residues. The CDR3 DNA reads TGTGCCAGCAGCTTGGGGCTAGCGGAACACAATGAGCAGTTCTTC. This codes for CASSLGLAEHNEQFF.

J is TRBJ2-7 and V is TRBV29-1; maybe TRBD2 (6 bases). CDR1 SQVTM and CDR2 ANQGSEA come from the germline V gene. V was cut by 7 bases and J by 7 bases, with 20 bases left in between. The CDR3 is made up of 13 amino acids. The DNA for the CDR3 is TGCAGCGCCCTGACTAGGCTCACGGTGGAGCAGTACTTC. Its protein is CSALTRLTVEQYF.

The CDR3 sequence is CASSVGRSAGGSTDTQYF. In DNA, the CDR3 is TGTGCCAGCAGCGTAGGGAGATCGGCGGGAGGTAGCACAGATACGCAGTATTTT. The chain links TRBV9 to TRBJ2-3; 8 bases are a match to TRBD2. J was trimmed by 0 bases and V by 0 bases; bases with no gene match: 9. CDR1 and CDR2 from the germline V gene are SGDLS and YYNGEE. The CDR3 is 18 amino acids.

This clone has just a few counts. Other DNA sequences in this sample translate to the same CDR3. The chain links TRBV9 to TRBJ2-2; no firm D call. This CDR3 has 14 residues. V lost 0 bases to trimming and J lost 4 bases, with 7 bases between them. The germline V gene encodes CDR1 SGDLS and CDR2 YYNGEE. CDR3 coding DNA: TGTGCCAGCAGCGTAGGAGGTTCCACCGGGGAGCTGTTTTTT. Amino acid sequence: CASSVGGSTGELFF. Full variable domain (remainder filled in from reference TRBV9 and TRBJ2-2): DSGVTQTPKHLITATGQRVTLRCSPRSGDLSVYWYQQSLDQGLQFLIQYYNGEERAKGNILERFSAQQFPDLHSELNLSSLELGDSALYFCASSVGGSTGELFFGEGSRLTVL.

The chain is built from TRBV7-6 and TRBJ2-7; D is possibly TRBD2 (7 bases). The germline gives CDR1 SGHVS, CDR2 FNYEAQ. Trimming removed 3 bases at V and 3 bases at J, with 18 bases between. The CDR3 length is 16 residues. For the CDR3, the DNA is TGTGCCAGCAGCTTGGGGGGGGGCCAGCGGGGCTACGAGCAGTACTTC. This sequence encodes CASSLGGGQRGYEQYF.